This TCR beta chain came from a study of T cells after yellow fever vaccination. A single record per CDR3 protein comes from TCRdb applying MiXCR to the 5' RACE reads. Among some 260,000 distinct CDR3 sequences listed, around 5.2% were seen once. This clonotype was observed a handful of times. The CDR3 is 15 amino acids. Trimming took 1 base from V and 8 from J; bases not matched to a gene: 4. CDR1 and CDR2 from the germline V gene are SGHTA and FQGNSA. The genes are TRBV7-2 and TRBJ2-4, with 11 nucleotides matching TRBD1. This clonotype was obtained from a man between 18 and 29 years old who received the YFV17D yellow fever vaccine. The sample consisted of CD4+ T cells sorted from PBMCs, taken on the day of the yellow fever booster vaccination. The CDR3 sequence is CASSLVKGQGDIQYF. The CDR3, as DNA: TGTGCCAGCAGCTTAGTAAAGGGACAGGGGGACATTCAGTACTTC. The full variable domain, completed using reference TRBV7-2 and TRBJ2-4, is GAGVSQSPSNKVTEKGKDVELRCDPISGHTALYWYRQSLGQGLEFLIYFQGNSAPDKSGLPSDRFSAERTGGSVSTLTIQRTQQEDSAVYLCASSLVKGQGDIQYFGAGTRLSVL.